The 30 T cell receptor beta chains reported below all come from one sample, sequenced in a study of blood T cell repertoires in COVID-19. The assay was immunoSEQ multiplex PCR, and TCRdb's table has in-frame clones only and misses some. Here the sample spans about 100,000 clones, 70% to 90% being singletons. Material for sequencing was peripheral blood. The receptors come from a human donor in a cohort sampled during active COVID-19.

This chain joins TRBV10-3 and TRBJ2-7; 9 nucleotides line up with TRBD1. Trimming at V came to 2 bases and at J to 3 bases, leaving 5 bases not matched to a gene. This CDR3 is built from 15 residues. Germline V gene data show CDR1 as ENHRY and CDR2 as SYGVKD. This CDR3 is CAISESPTGGYEQYF. The CDR3 region has the DNA TGTGCCATCAGTGAGAGTCCGACAGGGGGCTACGAGCAGTACTTC.

This chain links TRBV5-6 with TRBJ2-3; 9 bases align to TRBD2. The CDR3 is 18 residues long. V lost 1 base to trimming and J lost 1 base; unmatched junction nucleotides: 10. From germline, CDR1 is SGHDT and CDR2 YYEEEE. The CDR3 loop is CASSLIISGRGGTDTQYF. In nucleotides, the CDR3 is TGTGCCAGCAGCTTGATTATTAGCGGGAGAGGTGGCACAGATACGCAGTATTTT.

The CDR3, as DNA: TGTGCCAGCAGCTTGGAGGGCAGGGTACATCAGCCCCAGCATTTT. Translation: CASSLEGRVHQPQHF. V usage is TRBV5-6 and J usage is TRBJ1-5; a weak D match, TRBD1 (5 bases). Trimming removed 0 bases from V and 5 bases from J, with 12 bases in between. This CDR3 is built from 15 residues. Per the germline V gene, CDR1 is SGHDT and CDR2 is YYEEEE.

This chain joins TRBV24-1 and TRBJ2-4; 12 nucleotides align to TRBD1. Per germline, CDR1 KGHDR and CDR2 SFDVKD. The length of the CDR3 is 16 residues. Unmatched junction bases numbered 8, after V lost 7 bases and J lost 5 bases. The CDR3 loop is CATRGQGASGQNIQYF. The CDR3 coding sequence is TGTGCCACCAGGGGACAGGGGGCTTCCGGACAAAACATTCAGTACTTC.

In nucleotides, the CDR3 is TGTGCCAGTACCAGAGGAGCGCCTGGAAACACCATATATTTT. Translation: CASTRGAPGNTIYF. The chain carries TRBV19 and TRBJ1-3; no definite D call. CDR1 LNHDA and CDR2 SQIVND come from the germline V gene (reference sequence). The CDR3 is 14 residues long. The germline V and J ends were trimmed by 7 bases and 2 bases, with 12 bases remaining between them.

The CDR3 DNA reads TGTGCCAGTAGTATAGCGCGGAGGAGCTCCTACAATGAGCAGTTCTTC. It codes for CASSIARRSSYNEQFF. The chain joins TRBV19 to TRBJ2-1; D is perhaps TRBD2 (5 bases). V was clipped by 1 base and J by 0 bases, with 10 bases between them. Germline V gene data show CDR1 as LNHDA and CDR2 as SQIVND (reference sequence). This CDR3 region has 16 residues. The variable domain in full, with the rest retrieved from reference TRBV19 and TRBJ2-1, is DGGITQSPKYLFRKEGQNVTLSCEQNLNHDAMYWYRQDPGQGLRLIYYSQIVNDFQKGDIAEGYSVSREKKESFPLTVTSAQKNPTAFYLCASSIARRSSYNEQFFGPGTRLTVL.

The rearrangement links TRBV11-2 to TRBJ2-7; 11 positions agree with TRBD2. J lost 4 bases, V lost 0 bases, and 5 bases had no gene match. Germline CDR1 reads SGHAT; CDR2 reads FQNNGV. The CDR3 sequence is 16 residues long. The CDR3 sequence is CASSLDIAGGRYEQYF. As DNA, the CDR3 is TGTGCCAGCAGCTTAGATATAGCGGGAGGGAGATACGAGCAGTACTTC.

The genes are TRBV27 and TRBJ2-7, with no clear D. Trimming left V 6 bases short and J 1 base short, with 13 bases between. This CDR3 is built from 14 residues. Germline CDR1 reads MNHEY; CDR2 reads SMNVEV (reference sequence). The CDR3 sequence: CASRWADSSYEQYF. The CDR3 DNA sequence: TGTGCCAGCAGGTGGGCCGATTCATCCTACGAGCAGTACTTC.

This clone turned up a few times. The chain employs TRBV5-1 and TRBJ1-5; D remains ambiguous. Trimming left V 2 bases short and J 1 base short, with 13 bases between. This CDR3 is built from 16 residues. Germline V gene lookup returns CDR1 SGHRS and CDR2 YFSETQ. The CDR3 DNA reads as TGCGCCAGCAGCTTTACCTTGGGAGGGAGCAATCAGCCCCAGCATTTT. Translation: CASSFTLGGSNQPQHF.

CDR3 loop: CASSASWTGPHEQYF. The CDR3 nucleotides read TGTGCCAGCAGCGCGAGTTGGACAGGGCCCCACGAGCAGTACTTC. V usage is TRBV7-8 and J usage is TRBJ2-7; TRBD1 matches at 8 bases. This CDR3 spans 15 amino acids. V was pared by 5 bases and J by 5 bases, with 11 bases of the junction left unmatched. The V gene's germline CDR1 is SGHVS and CDR2 FQNEAQ. The whole variable domain, filled in from reference TRBV7-8 and TRBJ2-7, reads GAGVSQSPRYKVAKRGQDVALRCDPISGHVSLFWYQQALGQGPEFLTYFQNEAQLDKSGLPSDRFFAERPEGSVSTLKIQRTQQEDSAVYLCASSASWTGPHEQYFGPGTRLTVT.

This chain connects TRBV28 to TRBJ2-7; D is possibly TRBD1 (6 bases). V shed 7 bases and J shed 6 bases, with 13 bases lying between them. Germline V CDR1 and CDR2: MDHEN, SYDVKM. CDR3 length equals 12 residues. The CDR3 DNA is TGTGCCAGCACCAAGCGAGGGGGCGAGCAGTACTTC. It specifies CASTKRGGEQYF.

The chain carries TRBV4-2 and TRBJ2-3; D unclear. V was shortened by 4 bases and J by 0 bases, with 11 bases between the two germline ends. The CDR3 is 15 amino acids. The germline gives CDR1 LGHNA, CDR2 YNFKEQ. CDR3 bases: TGTGCCAGCAGCCTTTTTCCCTCTAGCACAGATACGCAGTATTTT. Its translation: CASSLFPSSTDTQYF.

The gene calls are TRBV7-9 and TRBJ2-7; TRBD2 agrees at 11 bases. V lost 1 base and J lost 4; bases outside the gene matches: 6. Germline values: CDR1 SEHNR, CDR2 FQNEAQ (reference sequence). This CDR3 comprises 16 residues. Here the CDR3 reads CASSLETSGTRYEQYF. The CDR3 DNA reads TGTGCCAGCAGCTTAGAGACTAGCGGGACTCGGTACGAGCAGTACTTC.

Here the CDR3 DNA reads TGTGCCAGCAAAAACAGGGGGCATAATGAAAAACTGTTTTTT. This encodes CASKNRGHNEKLFF. This chain links TRBV6-5 with TRBJ1-4; 9 bases are shared with TRBD1. Per the germline V gene, CDR1 is MNHEY and CDR2 is SVGAGI. This CDR3 region has 14 residues. Trimming cost V 7 bases and J 4 bases; bases outside gene matches: 4.

This rearrangement joins TRBV13 to TRBJ2-3; D is undetermined. The germline V and J ends were trimmed by 7 bases and 4 bases, with 12 bases remaining between them. The V gene's germline CDR1 is PRHDT and CDR2 FYEKMQ (reference sequence). The CDR3 is 13 amino acids. The CDR3 loop is CASKPLRADTQYF. The CDR3 nucleotides read TGTGCCAGCAAACCCCTTCGGGCAGATACGCAGTATTTT.

The chain carries TRBV28 and TRBJ1-5, with D perhaps matching TRBD1 (6 bases). V gave up 4 bases and J gave up 5 bases, with 12 bases separating them. The CDR3 consists of 14 residues. Germline CDR1 reads MDHEN; CDR2 reads SYDVKM. CDR3 in amino acids: CASSSRGSYQPQHF. CDR3 DNA: TGTGCCAGCAGTTCTAGGGGGAGTTATCAGCCCCAGCATTTT.

The chain's CDR3 is CASSPSGGNQPQHF. In DNA form, the CDR3 reads TGTGCCAGCTCGCCGTCGGGGGGCAATCAGCCCCAGCATTTT. The chain is built from TRBV18 and TRBJ1-5; TRBD1 is a possible D gene (5 bases). There are 14 residues in the CDR3. Germline values: CDR1 KGHSH, CDR2 LQKENI. V was shortened by 6 bases and J by 2 bases, with 11 bases between the two germline ends.

V usage is TRBV2 and J usage is TRBJ2-5; the match to TRBD2 covers 7 bases. Germline trimming cut 5 bases from V and 0 bases from J; bases unmatched to any gene: 6. Germline assignment: CDR1 SNHLY and CDR2 FYNNEI. This CDR3 contains 15 residues. The CDR3 DNA follows: TGTGCCAGCAGTCTAGCGGCGCTGTACCAAGAGACCCAGTACTTC. Translating it yields CASSLAALYQETQYF.

V is TRBV7-2 and J is TRBJ2-1; 11 nucleotides agree with TRBD2. CDR3 size: 14 residues. CDR1 and CDR2 (germline): SGHTA, FQGNSA. Trimming at V came to 10 bases and at J to 8 bases, leaving 10 bases not matched to a gene. The CDR3 region has the DNA TGTGCCACCTCGGTGGATAGCGGGAGGGATGAGCAGTTCTTC. Its protein is CATSVDSGRDEQFF.

This rearrangement joins TRBV6-5 to TRBJ1-5; 8 bases are shared with TRBD1. V was pared by 6 bases and J by 7 bases, with 11 bases of the junction left unmatched. The CDR3 length is 15 residues. The germline V gene encodes CDR1 MNHEY and CDR2 SVGAGI. The CDR3 loop reads CASSRYGTGAQPQHF. The DNA of the CDR3 is TGTGCCAGCAGCCGCTACGGGACAGGCGCCCAGCCCCAGCATTTT.

This chain uses TRBV5-1 with TRBJ2-2; D unresolved. This CDR3 region has 13 residues. The V end lost 4 bases, the J end lost 4 bases, and 8 bases lay between the germline ends. Germline CDR1 and CDR2: SGHRS and YFSETQ. The CDR3 loop is CASSPSSTGELFF. The CDR3 DNA is TGCGCCAGCAGCCCGTCCAGCACCGGGGAGCTGTTTTTT.

This chain links TRBV5-4 with TRBJ1-6; D is possibly TRBD1 (5 bases). The CDR3 is 15 amino acids. CDR1 is SGHNT, CDR2 YYREEE, per germline (reference sequence). Deletions cut 0 bases from V and 5 bases from J, with 9 bases between. For the CDR3, the DNA is TGTGCCAGCAGCTTGGGGCCCAGGGATAATTCACCCCTCCACTTT. It yields the protein CASSLGPRDNSPLHF.

This clone was recorded only once. The rearrangement joins TRBV11-3 to TRBJ2-3, with D perhaps TRBD1 (5 bases). The CDR3 sequence is 14 residues long. With 0 bases removed from V and 6 bases from J, the gap between germline ends came to 10 bases. CDR1 and CDR2 from the germline V gene are SGHNT and YENEEA. CDR3 residues: CASSLDRQGDTQYF. CDR3 nucleotide sequence: TGTGCCAGCAGCTTAGATCGGCAGGGCGATACGCAGTATTTT. The full variable domain, its missing parts supplied by reference TRBV11-3 and TRBJ2-3, is EAGVVQSPRYKIIEKKQPVAFWCNPISGHNTLYWYLQNLGQGPELLIRYENEEAVDDSQLPKDRFSAERLKGVDSTLKIQPAELGDSAVYLCASSLDRQGDTQYFGPGTRLTVL.

This sequence joins TRBV19 and TRBJ2-3; 7 bases map to TRBD1. Germline V lookup: CDR1 LNHDA, CDR2 SQIVND (reference sequence). The CDR3 sequence is 14 residues long. V lost 6 bases and J lost 1; bases outside the gene matches: 4. CDR3 coding DNA: TGTGCCAGTAGCCCGACAGGGCGCACAGATACGCAGTATTTT. As protein: CASSPTGRTDTQYF.

The chain links TRBV5-1 to TRBJ2-2; 8 bases line up with TRBD1. J was trimmed by 7 bases and V by 5 bases; bases with no gene match: 10. Germline V gene lookup returns CDR1 SGHRS and CDR2 YFSETQ. The CDR3 loop spans 15 amino acids. The CDR3 bases are TGCGCCAGCAGTCAGGACAGGGTGGTTGACGGGGAGCTGTTTTTT. It translates to CASSQDRVVDGELFF.

The rearrangement uses TRBV11-2 and TRBJ2-1; D not resolved. This CDR3 contains 12 residues. Per the germline V gene, CDR1 is SGHAT and CDR2 is FQNNGV. V was clipped by 0 bases and J by 7 bases, with 4 bases between them. CDR3 nucleotides: TGTGCCAGCAGCTTAGATCGTAATGAGCAGTTCTTC. Translating gives CASSLDRNEQFF.

The CDR3 loop is CASSKVPTGSYEQYF. CDR3 nucleotides: TGTGCCAGCAGTAAAGTGCCGACAGGGAGTTACGAGCAGTACTTC. The chain has TRBV28 and TRBJ2-7, with 7 bases matching TRBD1. Germline V CDR1 and CDR2: MDHEN, SYDVKM. Unmatched junction bases numbered 11, after V lost 5 bases and J lost 4 bases. The CDR3 covers 15 residues.

The rearrangement uses TRBV21-1 and TRBJ1-5; the D call in the table, TRBD1, was not verified against the DNA. TRBV21-1 is a recognized pseudogene. The CDR3 covers 18 residues. The CDR3 is CASSKEGGRQGAYQPQHF. CDR3 DNA: TGTGCCAGCAGCAAAGAGGGGGGCCGACAGGGGGCTTATCAGCCCCAGCATTTT.

The rearrangement uses TRBV24-1 and TRBJ2-3; 10 bases fit TRBD2. V lost 4 bases, J lost 4 bases, and 1 base stayed unmatched. Germline V lookup: CDR1 KGHDR, CDR2 SFDVKD. This CDR3 contains 14 residues. The CDR3 loop reads CATSEGLAADTQYF. CDR3 coding DNA: TGTGCCACCAGTGAAGGACTAGCGGCAGATACGCAGTATTTT.

V gene TRBV3-1 (or the pseudogene TRBV3-2) combines with J gene TRBJ1-1; no clear D gene. In germline, CDR1 is LGHDT, CDR2 YNNKEL (reference sequence). The CDR3 runs 12 residues. The V gene lost 1 base and the J gene lost 8 bases, with 8 bases spanning the gap. Here the CDR3 reads CASSQGFGEAFF. The CDR3 region has the DNA TGTGCCAGCAGCCAAGGTTTCGGGGAAGCTTTCTTT.